These 8 T cell receptor beta chains came from one sample sequenced in a study of OX40 agonist ivuxolimab in advanced cancers. The repertoire was sequenced with immunoSEQ multiplex PCR; TCRdb's copy has only in-frame clones and lacks some. This sample has about 5,900 clones; approximately 80% occur once, and the top ten carry approximately 12%. This specimen consisted of CD4+ or CD8+ T cells sorted from blood, obtained in a trial of the OX40 agonist ivuxolimab. The source is an adult with an advanced solid tumor such as melanoma, head and neck, liver or kidney cancer.

The chain is built from TRBV6-1 and TRBJ2-7, with 11 nucleotides matching TRBD1. There are 16 residues in the CDR3. V shed 3 bases and J 5 bases; nucleotides not matched to a gene: 9. The germline gives CDR1 MNHNS, CDR2 SASEGT. The CDR3 here is CASSDPDRGRSNEQYF. Written as DNA, the CDR3 is TGTGCCAGCAGTGACCCGGACAGGGGGCGAAGCAACGAGCAGTACTTC.

This rearrangement joins TRBV13 to TRBJ2-1, with D tentatively TRBD2 (6 bases). Germline V gene data show CDR1 as PRHDT and CDR2 as FYEKMQ (reference sequence). Between the trimmed V and J ends, which lost 1 base and 0 bases, there was a span of 10 bases. This CDR3 contains 16 residues. The CDR3 sequence is CASSLVAELSYNEQFF. CDR3 nucleotide sequence: TGTGCCAGCAGCTTAGTAGCGGAACTCTCCTACAATGAGCAGTTCTTC.

J is TRBJ1-1 and V is TRBV6-4; 7 bases match TRBD1. J gave up 5 bases and V 6 bases, and 6 bases lay outside the gene matches. Germline V gene lookup returns CDR1 MRHNA and CDR2 SNTAGT. There are 13 residues in the CDR3. The CDR3 region has the DNA TGTGCCAGCAGCGTTAGACAGGGTACTGAAGCTTTCTTT. Translating it yields CASSVRQGTEAFF.

This sequence joins TRBV2 and TRBJ2-5; no firm D call. V was shortened by 6 bases and J by 5 bases, with 13 bases between the two germline ends. CDR1 and CDR2 from the germline V gene are SNHLY and FYNNEI. This CDR3 comprises 13 residues. CDR3 coding DNA: TGTGCCAGCAGCATAGGGCTAACGGAGACCCAGTACTTC. Translated: CASSIGLTETQYF. The variable domain in full, completed from reference TRBV2 and TRBJ2-5, reads EPEVTQTPSHQVTQMGQEVILRCVPISNHLYFYWYRQILGQKVEFLVSFYNNEISEKSEIFDDQFSVERPDGSNFTLKIRSTKLEDSAMYFCASSIGLTETQYFGPGTRLLVL.

The chain has TRBV27 and TRBJ2-1; D uncertain. This CDR3 region has 16 residues. With 0 bases removed from V and 1 base from J, the gap between germline ends came to 10 bases. From germline, CDR1 is MNHEY and CDR2 SMNVEV (reference sequence). The CDR3: CASSLSILSSYNEQFF. The CDR3 DNA follows: TGTGCCAGCAGTTTATCAATCCTATCTTCCTACAATGAGCAGTTCTTC.

This rearrangement joins TRBV27 to TRBJ2-7; the match to TRBD2 covers 13 bases. Germline-derived CDR1 and CDR2 are MNHEY and SMNVEV (reference sequence). Trimming removed 7 bases from V and 3 bases from J; junction bases left unmatched: 3. The CDR3 covers 14 residues. CDR3 sequence (DNA): TGTGCCAGCACCGGACTAGCGGGGGACTACGAGCAGTACTTC. It translates to CASTGLAGDYEQYF.

This rearrangement joins TRBV4-1 to TRBJ1-2; D is ambiguous. This CDR3 is built from 15 residues. Trimming removed 1 base at V and 0 bases at J, with 9 bases between. CDR1 is MGHRA, CDR2 YSYEKL, per germline. The CDR3 coding sequence is TGCGCCAGCAGCCAAGGTCAACAGACTAACTATGGCTACACCTTC. This translates into CASSQGQQTNYGYTF.

The rearrangement joins TRBV6-1 to TRBJ2-1; unclear D gene. The CDR3 extends over 12 amino acids. Germline values: CDR1 MNHNS, CDR2 SASEGT. With 6 bases removed from V and 8 bases from J, the gap between germline ends came to 11 bases. In DNA form, the CDR3 reads TGTGCCAGCAGCGACCAAAGGGATGAGCAGTTCTTC. It yields the protein CASSDQRDEQFF.